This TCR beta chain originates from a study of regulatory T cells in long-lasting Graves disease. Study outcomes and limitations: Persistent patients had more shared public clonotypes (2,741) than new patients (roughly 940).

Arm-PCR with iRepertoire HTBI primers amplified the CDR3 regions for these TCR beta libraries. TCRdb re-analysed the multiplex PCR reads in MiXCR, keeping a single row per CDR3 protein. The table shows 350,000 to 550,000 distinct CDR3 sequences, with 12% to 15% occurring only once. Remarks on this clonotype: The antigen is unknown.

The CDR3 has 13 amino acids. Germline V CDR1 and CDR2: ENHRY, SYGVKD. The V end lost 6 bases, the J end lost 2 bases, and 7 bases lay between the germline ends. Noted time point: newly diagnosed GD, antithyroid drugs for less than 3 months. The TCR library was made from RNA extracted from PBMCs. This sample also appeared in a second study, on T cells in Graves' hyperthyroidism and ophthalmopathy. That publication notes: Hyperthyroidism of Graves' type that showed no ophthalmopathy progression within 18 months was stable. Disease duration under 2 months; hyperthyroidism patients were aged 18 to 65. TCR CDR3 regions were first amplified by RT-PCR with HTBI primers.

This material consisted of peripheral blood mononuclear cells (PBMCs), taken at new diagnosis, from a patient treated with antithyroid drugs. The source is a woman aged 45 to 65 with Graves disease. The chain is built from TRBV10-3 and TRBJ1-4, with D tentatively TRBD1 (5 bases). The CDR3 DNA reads TGTGCCATCAGCGGGGGTACTAATGAAAAACTGTTTTTT. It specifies CAISGGTNEKLFF.